This T cell receptor (beta chain) is drawn from a study of blood T cell repertoires in COVID-19 (dated by TCRdb to 2020 to 2021). Study-wide context: Samples from collaborators originated in the United States, Italy and Spain and spanned both the acute and convalescent phases of COVID-19. The repertoires were released in a freely available public database meant as a resource for research on the immune response to SARS-CoV-2. The samples were drawn from the first 160 participants of the ongoing ImmuneRACE study and from under 1,500 subjects provided by 6 global collaborators. Sample metadata almost always included a de-identified subject ID, COVID-19 status, age in years and sex. The material from the prospective study consisted of cDNA or gDNA derived from T cells, B-cell-depleted T cells, or PBMCs. Deeply sampled blood TCRbeta repertoires from subjects exposed to, actively infected with, or recovered from COVID-19 were included in the dataset. Where HLA class I and class II types were available, the types were taken from metadata supplied by the sample provider, not from assay-based typing.

The immunoSEQ Assay, a bias-controlled multiplex PCR, was used to amplify TCRbeta CDR3 regions from genomic DNA. Regarding the original processing steps: The number of nucleated cells in each sample was estimated from the amplification of reference gene primers within the assay. Sequence reads were collapsed and filtered to measure the absolute abundance of every unique TCRbeta CDR3 rearrangement. For each sample, productive Simpson clonality was calculated as the square root of Simpson's diversity index across productive rearrangements. TCRdb's version of the immuneACCESS table is confined to in-frame rearrangements and falls short of the full clone set. An unresolved V gene accounts for under half of the shortfall where checked; the remainder is of unknown origin. The DNA gave D and trimming, while V, J and clone size come from that table. The sample table records 330,000 or so clones; about 92% of these occur just once. Approximately 18% of the sample lies in the top ten.

Between the V and J ends, shortened by 0 bases and 4 bases respectively, the junction contains 13 bases. CDR1 and CDR2 (MNHEY, SVGAGI) derive from the germline V gene. Reading from cysteine to phenylalanine, the CDR3 counts 15 amino acids. The sequence is cut down to CDR3 DNA, 45 bases in frame from base 1. On the study overall, not on this receptor specifically: How much clinical and demographic metadata was included differed by source and by participant, and the metadata was provided uncurated.

Comment on this clone: Its cognate antigen has yet to be identified. Per-nucleotide qualities are absent, and no much larger clonotype sits a single base away.

Participants in the prospective study were enrolled through a virtual design, were aged roughly 18 to 100 years, and lived in 24 United States geographic areas. Cohort assignment in the prospective study relied on participant-reported clinical history from a screening survey and a study questionnaire. Recovered participants in ImmuneRACE Cohort 3 were defined as having two consecutive negative NP/OP PCR tests, clearance from a healthcare professional, or resolution of symptoms. Each participant in the prospective study had whole blood, serum and a nasopharyngeal or oropharyngeal swab collected by mobile phlebotomists. Additional blood draws and questionnaires over a 2-month period could optionally be provided by prospective study participants. Prospective study blood samples were shipped either frozen or at room temperature before DNA extraction.

The sequenced material came from PBMCs or T cells enriched from blood (not recorded which). This TCR derives from a woman aged 30 to 39 who had recovered from COVID-19. The V and J genes are TRBV6-5 and TRBJ2-7; no D gene can be assigned with confidence. The base sequence is TGTGCCAGCAGTTACTCCGCCGGTGGTAGTTACGAGCAGTACTTC. Protein translation: CASSYSAGGSYEQYF.